The clone carrying this T cell receptor (beta chain) was found a few times. The antigen is not known. This sample was taken from a study of T cells in Graves' hyperthyroidism and ophthalmopathy. Findings and caveats of the study: Ophthalmopathy and stable hyperthyroidism were separated by a 13 V-J model.

Aged 18 to 65, the patients had hyperthyroidism that was newly diagnosed and had lasted under 2 months. Clinical symptoms, serum thyroxine and TRAb, thyroid ultrasound and orbital computed tomography were used for the diagnoses. RNA transcripts were the template for amplifying TCR beta CDR3 regions. HTBI primers drove first-round RT-PCR of the TCR CDR3. TCRdb ran MiXCR on the multiplex PCR reads and lists one entry per CDR3 protein. The sample has roughly 700,000 distinct CDR3 sequences, 30% to 40% seen once. Trimming removed 2 bases at V and 4 bases at J, with 11 bases between. CDR3 length: 14 residues.

The clonotype comes from a woman between 35 and 50 years old with Graves' hyperthyroidism. Sequenced sample: blood. V is TRBV12-3 or TRBV12-4 and J is TRBJ2-5; D call uncertain. CDR3 sequence (DNA): TGTGCCAGCAGTTTATATCGACATCGAGAGACCCAGTACTTC. As protein: CASSLYRHRETQYF.